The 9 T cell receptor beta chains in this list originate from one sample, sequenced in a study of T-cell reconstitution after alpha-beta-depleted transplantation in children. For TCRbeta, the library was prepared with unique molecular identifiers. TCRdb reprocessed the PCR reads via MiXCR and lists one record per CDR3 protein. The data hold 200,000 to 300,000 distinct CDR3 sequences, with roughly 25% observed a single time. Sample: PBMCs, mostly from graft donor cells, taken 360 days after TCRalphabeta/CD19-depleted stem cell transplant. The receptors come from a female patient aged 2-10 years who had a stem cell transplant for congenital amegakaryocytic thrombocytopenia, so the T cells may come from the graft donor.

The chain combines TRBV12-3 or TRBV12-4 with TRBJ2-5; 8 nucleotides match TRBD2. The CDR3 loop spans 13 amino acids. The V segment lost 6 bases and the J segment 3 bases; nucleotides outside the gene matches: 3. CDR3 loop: CASRLLAEETQYF. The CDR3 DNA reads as TGTGCCAGCAGACTACTAGCGGAAGAGACCCAGTACTTC.

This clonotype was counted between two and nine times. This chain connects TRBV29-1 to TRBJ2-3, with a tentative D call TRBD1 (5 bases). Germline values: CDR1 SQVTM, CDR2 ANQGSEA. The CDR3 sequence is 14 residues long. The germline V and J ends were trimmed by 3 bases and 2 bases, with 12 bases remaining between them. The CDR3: CSVDLGQFTDTQYF. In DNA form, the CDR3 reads TGCAGCGTTGACTTGGGGCAGTTCACAGATACGCAGTATTTT.

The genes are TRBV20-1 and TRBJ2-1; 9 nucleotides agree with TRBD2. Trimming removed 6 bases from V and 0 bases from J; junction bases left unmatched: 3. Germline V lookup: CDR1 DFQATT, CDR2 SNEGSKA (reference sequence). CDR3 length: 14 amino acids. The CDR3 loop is CSAVSGSSYNEQFF. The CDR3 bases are TGCAGTGCAGTTAGCGGGAGCTCCTACAATGAGCAGTTCTTC.

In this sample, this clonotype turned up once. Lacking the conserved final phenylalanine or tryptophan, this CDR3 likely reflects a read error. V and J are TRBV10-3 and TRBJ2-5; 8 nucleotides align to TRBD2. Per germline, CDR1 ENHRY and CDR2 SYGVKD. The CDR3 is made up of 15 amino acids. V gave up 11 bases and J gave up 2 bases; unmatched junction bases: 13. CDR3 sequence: CASGGELNTQETQYC. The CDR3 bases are TGTGCCTCGGGGGGGGAGCTCAATACTCAAGAGACCCAGTACTGC.

The CDR3 loop is CAISAGYEQYF. CDR3 nucleotide sequence: TGTGCCATCAGTGCAGGGTACGAGCAGTACTTC. The V and J genes are TRBV10-3 and TRBJ2-7, with D maybe TRBD1 (5 bases). CDR1 is ENHRY, CDR2 SYGVKD, per germline. The CDR3 is 11 amino acids. V was cut by 4 bases and J by 4 bases, with 5 bases left in between.

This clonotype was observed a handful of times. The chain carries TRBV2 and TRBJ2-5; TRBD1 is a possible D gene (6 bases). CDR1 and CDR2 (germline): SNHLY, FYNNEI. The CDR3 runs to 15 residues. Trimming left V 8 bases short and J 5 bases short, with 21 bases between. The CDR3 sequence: CASGAPDRNEETQYF. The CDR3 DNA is TGTGCCAGCGGCGCCCCCGACAGGAACGAGGAGACCCAGTACTTC.

The CDR3 here is CASAPGASGRFSSYNEQFF. The CDR3 coding sequence is TGTGCCAGCGCTCCTGGCGCTAGCGGGAGGTTTAGCTCCTACAATGAGCAGTTCTTC. V usage is TRBV6-1 and J usage is TRBJ2-1, with 11 bases lining up with TRBD2. Trimming took 8 bases from V and 0 from J; bases not matched to a gene: 15. Germline CDR1 MNHNS, CDR2 SASEGT. This CDR3 has 19 residues.

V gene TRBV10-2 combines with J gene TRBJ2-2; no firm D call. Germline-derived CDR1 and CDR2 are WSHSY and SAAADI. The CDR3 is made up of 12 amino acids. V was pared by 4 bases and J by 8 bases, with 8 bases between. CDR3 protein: CASSALGGELFF. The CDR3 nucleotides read TGCGCCAGCAGTGCCCTAGGGGGGGAGCTGTTTTTT.

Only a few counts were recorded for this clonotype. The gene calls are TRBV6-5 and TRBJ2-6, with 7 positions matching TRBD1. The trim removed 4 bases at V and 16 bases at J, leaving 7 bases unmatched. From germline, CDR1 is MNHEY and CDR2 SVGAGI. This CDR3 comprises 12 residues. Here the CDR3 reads CASSFRTGYLTF. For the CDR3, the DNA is TGTGCCAGCAGTTTCCGGACAGGCTATCTGACTTTC.